Listed below are T cell receptor beta chains from one sample, sequenced in a study of radiotherapy plus CTLA-4 blockade in lung cancer. Libraries were prepared by immunoSEQ multiplex PCR; TCRdb keeps only in-frame clonotypes and omits some of them. The data hold tens of thousands of clones, with more than 70% observed a single time. Sequenced here: peripheral blood, sampled from a patient treated with radiotherapy plus ipilimumab. All receptors come from a human donor with non-small cell lung cancer whose response to radiotherapy plus ipilimumab could not be evaluated. CDR3s include the opening cysteine and the closing phenylalanine or tryptophan. A D gene is named only where the DNA matches it firmly. Rows give clone size only sometimes, using once, few, many, or a class for an expanded clone.

d_gene	v_gene	j_gene	abundance	CDR3nt	CDR3aa
TRBD1	TRBV9	TRBJ1-5	-	TGTGCCAGCAGCGGGACAGGGCTCAATCAGCCCCAGCATTTT	CASSGTGLNQPQHF
-	TRBV29-1	TRBJ2-3	-	TGCAGCGTTGAGAGGGGCACAGATACGCAGTATTTT	CSVERGTDTQYF
-	TRBV15	TRBJ2-2	-	TGTGCCACCAGCAGAGACCAGGGGCCCAGGGAGCTGTTTTTT	CATSRDQGPRELFF
TRBD2	TRBV28	TRBJ2-7	few	TGTGCCACCAGACCCGGGGCGGGAGCGTACGAGCAGTACTTC	CATRPGAGAYEQYF
TRBD1	TRBV9	TRBJ1-5	once	TGTGCCAGCAGCGTTACAGGGGATCAGCCCCAGCATTTT	CASSVTGDQPQHF
TRBD1	TRBV15	TRBJ1-4	-	TGTGCCACCAGCCGGACCGACAGGGGTGCAGACGAGCTGTTCTTT	CATSRTDRGADELFF
TRBD1	TRBV18	TRBJ2-6	-	TGTGCCAGCTCACCGGGACAGGGGGCGACTGGGGCCAACGTCCTGACTTTC	CASSPGQGATGANVLTF
-	TRBV6-5	TRBJ2-1	-	TGTGCCAGCAGCCGAGTAGGGGGCTCCTACAATGAGCAGTTCTTC	CASSRVGGSYNEQFF
-	TRBV5-8	TRBJ2-5	-	TGTGCCAGCAGCTTCCCGGAGGTTCGGAAAGAGACCCAGTACTTC	CASSFPEVRKETQYF
-	TRBV19	TRBJ1-2	-	TGTGCCAGTAGTTCCCCCGGGGGGGCTAACTATGGCTACACCTTC	CASSSPGGANYGYTF
-	TRBV7-8	TRBJ2-3	few	TGTGCCAGCACAACAAGGGGGATTACAACAGATACGCAGTATTTT	CASTTRGITTDTQYF
TRBD1	TRBV30	TRBJ1-5	-	TGTGCCTGGAGTATAGGACAGGGCGGGCGTCAGCCCCAGCATTTT	CAWSIGQGGRQPQHF
TRBD1	TRBV9	TRBJ2-1	few	TGTGCCAGCAGCGTAGCTCCGACAGGGGTACTACTGAATGAGCAGTTCTTC	CASSVAPTGVLLNEQFF
TRBD2	TRBV9	TRBJ2-1	-	TGTGCCAGCAGCGTAGACGGGACGGGGGGGTACAATGAGCAGTTCTTC	CASSVDGTGGYNEQFF
-	TRBV19	TRBJ2-7	-	TGTGCCAGTAGTATAGGGCGGGACTACGAGCAGTACTTC	CASSIGRDYEQYF
TRBD1	TRBV4-3	TRBJ1-2	-	TGCGCCAGCAGTCATCGGGGACAGGGTGGCTACACCTTC	CASSHRGQGGYTF
-	TRBV6-5	TRBJ2-3	-	TGTGCCAGCAGTTACCAGGCCGCTAGCACAGATACGCAGTATTTT	CASSYQAASTDTQYF
-	TRBV5-4	TRBJ1-1	-	TGTGCCAGCGGCCACGGGGGGGACACTGAAGCTTTCTTT	CASGHGGDTEAFF
TRBD1	TRBV15	TRBJ2-5	once	TGTGCCACCAGCAGCGCCGGGACAGGGGAGACCCAGTACTTC	CATSSAGTGETQYF
-	TRBV19	TRBJ1-2	-	TGTGCCAGTAGTATAGAGGCAAGATGGGGCTACACCTTC	CASSIEARWGYTF
TRBD2	TRBV5-1	TRBJ2-5	-	TGCGCCACCCGGGGAGGGGAGGGTCAAGAGACCCAGTACTTC	CATRGGEGQETQYF
-	TRBV5-8	TRBJ2-5	-	TGTGCCAGCAGCTTGGGTCTCGAAGAGACCCAGTACTTC	CASSLGLEETQYF
-	TRBV28	TRBJ2-5	-	TGTGCCAGCAGGCCCGGTGGAGGGGAGACCCAGTACTTC	CASRPGGGETQYF
-	TRBV5-1	TRBJ1-5	-	TGCGCCAGCAGCCCGACTGGACTAGACAATCAGCCCCAGCATTTT	CASSPTGLDNQPQHF
-	TRBV11-2	TRBJ2-4	once	TGTGCCAGCAGCTTAGCCGGAAACATTCAGTACTTC	CASSLAGNIQYF
-	TRBV5-1	TRBJ2-7	-	TGCGCCAGCAGCTGGGGGGTAGCGAGCGAGCAGTACTTC	CASSWGVASEQYF
-	TRBV5-4	TRBJ1-2	-	TGTGCCAGCAGCTCGGTACAGGCGGCCATACGACGTAACTATGGCTACACCTTC	CASSSVQAAIRRNYGYTF
TRBD1	TRBV4-3	TRBJ2-1	-	TGCGCCAGCAGCCAAGATTTAAAGGGGGACGACCGGGACAGCTCATACAATGAGCAGTTCTTC	CASSQDLKGDDRDSSYNEQFF
-	TRBV18	TRBJ2-4	-	TGTGCCAGCTCACCGCGGGCACCCAAAAACATTCAGTACTTC	CASSPRAPKNIQYF
-	TRBV21-1	TRBJ2-2	medium-sized	TGTGCCAGCAGCCCCGGCAGGGAATGGGACACCGGGGAGCTGTTTTTT	CASSPGREWDTGELFF
-	TRBV7-2	TRBJ2-2	-	TGTGCCAGCAGCTTCGTCCTCGGGGAGCTGTTTTTT	CASSFVLGELFF
-	TRBV5-1	TRBJ2-5	-	TGCGCCAGCAGCCTGGGACTGTTAGAGACCCAGTACTTC	CASSLGLLETQYF
TRBD1	TRBV7-9	TRBJ1-2	-	TGTGCCAGCAGCAAGGGGGCCTTCTATGGCTACACCTTC	CASSKGAFYGYTF
-	TRBV27	TRBJ2-1	-	TGTGCCAGCAGTCGAGCGAGCGCGTACAATGAGCAGTTCTTC	CASSRASAYNEQFF
-	TRBV18	TRBJ2-2	-	TGTGCCAGCTCATCGTCTCGGGAGTTCACCGGGGAGCTGTTTTTT	CASSSSREFTGELFF
-	TRBV18	TRBJ2-1	once	TGTGCCAGCTCACCACGAAACGGGAACGCCGATGAGCAGTTCTTC	CASSPRNGNADEQFF
TRBD1	TRBV19	TRBJ1-5	few	TGTGCCAGTAGTGTGAGGGACAGGGGGCTAAGCAATCAGCCCCAGCATTTT	CASSVRDRGLSNQPQHF
-	TRBV5-4	TRBJ1-1	-	TGTGCCAGCAGCCAAGCCCAAACTGAAGCTTTCTTT	CASSQAQTEAFF
TRBD1	TRBV5-6	TRBJ1-2	-	TGTGCCAGCAGCTTTGGACAGGGGGAGGAAGGGGGCTATGGCTACACCTTC	CASSFGQGEEGGYGYTF
TRBD1	TRBV19	TRBJ2-5	-	TGTGCCAGTAGTGTTCAACAGGGGGGAGGAGAGACCCAGTACTTC	CASSVQQGGGETQYF
TRBD1	TRBV13	TRBJ2-1	-	TGTGCCAGCAGCGGACAGGCCGGGACAGGGGCCAATGAGCAGTTCTTC	CASSGQAGTGANEQFF
-	TRBV15	TRBJ1-6	-	TGTGCCACCAGCAGTAGCGGACATCGGTCACCCCTCCACTTT	CATSSSGHRSPLHF
TRBD2	TRBV18	TRBJ2-3	few	TGTGCCAGCTCATCGGGACTAGCGGGAGGGACTCCTAGCACAGATACGCAGTATTTT	CASSSGLAGGTPSTDTQYF
-	TRBV5-1	TRBJ2-1	-	TGCGCCAGCAGCTTGGCGGGGAGGCGGAATGAGCAGTTCTTC	CASSLAGRRNEQFF
-	TRBV7-8	TRBJ1-6	-	TGTGCCAGCAGCCCCACGGGGGGACGTGGGAATTCACCCCTCCACTTT	CASSPTGGRGNSPLHF
-	TRBV18	TRBJ1-2	-	TGTGCCAGCTCACCAACGTCCCGGGACACCCGCGGGGGCTACACCTTC	CASSPTSRDTRGGYTF
TRBD1	TRBV9	TRBJ1-1	few	TGTGCCAGCAGCGTAGAAGGGGGCAACACTGAAGCTTTCTTT	CASSVEGGNTEAFF
TRBD2	TRBV6-6	TRBJ2-7	once	TGTGCCAGCAGTTATGGCGGGAGCTACGAGCAGTACTTC	CASSYGGSYEQYF
-	TRBV5-1	TRBJ1-1	-	TGCGCCAGCAGCTTGGGAGTCGAAGCTTTCTTT	CASSLGVEAFF
-	TRBV28	TRBJ1-2	few	TGTGCCAGCAGTTTCAACACGCAGGGCTACACCTTC	CASSFNTQGYTF
TRBD2	TRBV9	TRBJ2-7	-	TGTGCCAGCAGCGAACAAGCGGGAGGGAGCTCCTACGAGCAGTACTTC	CASSEQAGGSSYEQYF
-	TRBV5-1	TRBJ2-1	-	TGCGCCAGCAAGGGGGGGCCTGGAGTCAATGAGCAGTTCTTC	CASKGGPGVNEQFF
-	TRBV2	TRBJ1-1	-	TGTGCCAGCAGTGCTCGACGGGGTGTGGGTAGCACTGAAGCTTTCTTT	CASSARRGVGSTEAFF
-	TRBV9	TRBJ2-2	-	TGTGCCAGCAGCGCGACTCGGAACACCGGGGAGCTGTTTTTT	CASSATRNTGELFF
TRBD2	TRBV7-3	TRBJ2-3	-	TGTGCCAGCAGCGCCTCCGGGACTAGCGGGCGCAGAGATACGCAGTATTTT	CASSASGTSGRRDTQYF
-	TRBV28	TRBJ1-5	-	TGTGCCAGCAGCCCGGGGGGGGGAGGGGGCAATCAGCCCCAGCATTTT	CASSPGGGGGNQPQHF
-	TRBV2	TRBJ2-2	-	TGTGCCAGCAGTTCACAGGGGGGGCCCACCGGGGAGCTGTTTTTT	CASSSQGGPTGELFF